A selection of T cell receptor beta chains follows, all from one sample in a study of shared clonotypes between healthy human individuals. Sequenced by immunoSEQ multiplex PCR; TCRdb stores in-frame clones only, minus some. The sample gives about 1 million clones, more than 65% of which show up once; roughly 1.5% is in the top ten. Material for sequencing was memory CD4+ T cells sorted from blood. These receptor sequences come from a man in his late teens or twenties in good health. Both conserved end residues are part of each CDR3. A D gene is named only where the DNA matches it firmly. A clone size is listed for some rows: how often the clone was seen (once, few, many), or a class if it is expanded.

v_gene	d_gene	abundance	j_gene	CDR3aa	CDR3nt
TRBV2	-	-	TRBJ1-6	CAIPSIQGTPLHF	TGTGCCATCCCTTCAATTCAGGGTACACCCCTCCACTTT
TRBV6-5	TRBD2	-	TRBJ2-1	CASSYIGRASEQFF	TGTGCCAGCAGTTACATCGGGAGGGCCAGTGAGCAGTTCTTC
TRBV30	TRBD1	few	TRBJ1-3	CALDRGLDTIYF	TGTGCACTCGACAGGGGGTTGGACACCATATATTTT
TRBV14	-	-	TRBJ2-3	CASSLGSLGTDTQYF	TGTGCCAGCAGCCTCGGGTCCCTGGGGACAGATACGCAGTATTTT
TRBV4-1	-	-	TRBJ1-6	CASSQDRSEYNSPLHF	TGCGCCAGCAGCCAAGATCGGTCGGAGTATAATTCACCCCTCCACTTT
TRBV11-2	-	-	TRBJ2-5	CASSLDGALQETQYF	TGTGCCAGCAGCTTAGATGGGGCCCTCCAAGAGACCCAGTACTTC
TRBV4-1	-	-	TRBJ2-5	CASSQDLDRVSKTQYF	TGCGCCAGCAGCCAAGATTTGGACCGCGTTTCGAAGACCCAGTACTTC
TRBV23-1	TRBD1	-	TRBJ2-7	CASSQAGDSSEQYF	TGCGCCAGCAGTCAAGCCGGGGACAGCTCCGAGCAGTACTTC
TRBV7-2	-	-	TRBJ2-3	CASSLGSGLITDTQYF	TGTGCCAGCAGCTTAGGGTCGGGGCTGATCACAGATACGCAGTATTTT
TRBV11-1	TRBD2	many	TRBJ2-7	CASSLGRGSSYEQYF	TGTGCCAGCAGCTTAGGGCGGGGGAGCTCCTACGAGCAGTACTTC
TRBV7-9	-	-	TRBJ2-7	CASSFILAGGPYEQYF	TGTGCCAGCAGCTTTATTTTGGCCGGGGGCCCTTACGAGCAGTACTTC
TRBV10-3	TRBD2	once	TRBJ2-7	CATMGREAYEQYF	TGTGCCACCATGGGGAGGGAGGCCTACGAGCAGTACTTC
TRBV29-1	TRBD1	-	TRBJ1-1	CSVDSDRGAEAFF	TGCAGCGTAGACTCCGACAGGGGGGCTGAAGCTTTCTTT
TRBV5-6	TRBD1	-	TRBJ2-2	CASSYGTGVNTGELFF	TGTGCCAGCAGCTATGGGACAGGGGTGAACACCGGGGAGCTGTTTTTT
TRBV5-1	TRBD1	-	TRBJ2-7	CASSGDRERAYEQYF	TGCGCCAGCAGCGGTGACAGGGAGAGGGCCTACGAGCAGTACTTC
TRBV20-1	-	-	TRBJ2-3	CSASFGDTQYF	TGCAGTGCTTCCTTCGGGGATACGCAGTATTTT
TRBV9	TRBD1	-	TRBJ1-4	CASSLRQGPNEKLFF	TGTGCCAGCAGCCTTCGACAGGGACCCAATGAAAAACTGTTTTTT
TRBV19	-	once	TRBJ2-7	CASSMTGTSTYEQYF	TGTGCCAGTAGTATGACCGGGACCTCCACCTACGAGCAGTACTTC
TRBV2	-	-	TRBJ1-3	CASSERGAKDF	TGTGCCAGCAGTGAACGGGGGGCAAAGGATTTT
TRBV6-5	-	-	TRBJ2-3	CASSTGDSGTDTQYF	TGTGCCAGCAGCACGGGGGACTCGGGCACAGATACGCAGTATTTT
TRBV27	TRBD1	once	TRBJ1-4	CASRQNPTGFGTNEKLFF	TGTGCCAGCAGACAAAACCCGACAGGGTTCGGAACTAATGAAAAACTGTTTTTT
TRBV5-1	-	-	TRBJ2-1	CASNPGRSSSYNEQFF	TGCGCCAGCAACCCTGGCCGTTCGAGCTCCTACAATGAGCAGTTCTTC
TRBV7-9	TRBD1	-	TRBJ1-4	CASSDPPGQINEKLFF	TGTGCCAGCAGCGATCCGCCGGGACAGATTAATGAAAAACTGTTTTTT
TRBV18	TRBD1	-	TRBJ2-7	CASSPPGTGTEEQYF	TGTGCCAGCTCACCACCGGGGACAGGGACCGAAGAGCAGTACTTC
TRBV28	TRBD1	-	TRBJ1-2	CASSTNRGRIYGYTF	TGTGCCAGCAGCACCAACAGGGGGCGTATCTATGGCTACACCTTC
TRBV10-3	TRBD2	-	TRBJ2-3	CAISEGLAGRADTQYF	TGTGCCATCAGTGAGGGACTAGCGGGGCGGGCAGATACGCAGTATTTT
TRBV7-2	TRBD1	-	TRBJ2-6	CASTLMGQGASGANVLTF	TGTGCCAGCACCCTTATGGGACAGGGGGCCTCTGGGGCCAACGTCCTGACTTTC
TRBV6-1	-	once	TRBJ1-5	CASSEPAGSNQPQHF	TGTGCCAGCAGTGAGCCAGCGGGTAGCAATCAGCCCCAGCATTTT
TRBV6-6	-	-	TRBJ2-3	CASSTGGPGDTQYF	TGTGCCAGCAGTACCGGGGGGCCGGGAGATACGCAGTATTTT
TRBV4-3	TRBD1	few	TRBJ1-2	CASSQVGQGRPYTF	TGCGCCAGCAGCCAAGTCGGACAGGGACGGCCGTACACCTTC
TRBV28	TRBD1	-	TRBJ1-4	CASSFPSTGFEKLFF	TGTGCCAGCAGTTTCCCTTCGACAGGGTTCGAAAAACTGTTTTTT
TRBV5-1	-	-	TRBJ2-5	CASRLGGGGGEETQYF	TGCGCCAGCAGGTTGGGAGGGGGCGGCGGAGAAGAGACCCAGTACTTC
TRBV11-2	-	-	TRBJ2-5	CASSFTLQETQYF	TGTGCCAGCAGCTTCACACTCCAAGAGACCCAGTACTTC
TRBV10-3	-	-	TRBJ2-3	CAIRGDTQYF	TGTGCCATCAGGGGAGATACGCAGTATTTT
TRBV27	-	-	TRBJ2-7	CASSLSEGYEQYF	TGTGCCAGCAGTTTAAGTGAGGGCTACGAGCAGTACTTC
TRBV10-3	TRBD1	-	TRBJ1-2	CAIRLTGESDGYTF	TGTGCCATCAGACTGACAGGGGAGTCGGATGGCTACACCTTC
TRBV11-2	TRBD2	once	TRBJ2-1	CASSSTSGGGVFEQFF	TGTGCCAGCAGCTCGACCTCTGGGGGGGGAGTGTTTGAGCAGTTCTTC
TRBV19	-	few	TRBJ2-2	CASRQDANTGELFF	TGTGCCAGCCGACAGGACGCGAACACCGGGGAGCTGTTTTTT